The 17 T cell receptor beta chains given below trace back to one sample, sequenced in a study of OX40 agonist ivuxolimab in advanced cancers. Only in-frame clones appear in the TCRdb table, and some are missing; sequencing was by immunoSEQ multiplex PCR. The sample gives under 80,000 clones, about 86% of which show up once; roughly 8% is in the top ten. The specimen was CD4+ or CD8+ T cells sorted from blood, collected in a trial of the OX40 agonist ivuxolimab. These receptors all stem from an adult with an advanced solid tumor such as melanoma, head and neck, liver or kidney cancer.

CDR3 in DNA: TGTGCCAGTAGCAACGGGGGTCCTTATGAAAAACTGTTTTTT. It encodes CASSNGGPYEKLFF. The chain couples TRBV19 to TRBJ1-4, with D possibly TRBD1 on 5 matching bases. The CDR3 is made up of 14 amino acids. Germline values: CDR1 LNHDA, CDR2 SQIVND (reference sequence). The ends were cut back, 6 bases at V and 6 bases at J, with 14 bases in the middle.

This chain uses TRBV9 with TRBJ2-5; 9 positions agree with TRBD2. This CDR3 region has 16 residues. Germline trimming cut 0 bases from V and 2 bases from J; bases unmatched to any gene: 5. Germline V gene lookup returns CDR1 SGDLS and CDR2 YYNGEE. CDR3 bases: TGTGCCAGCAGCGTAGGGGTAGCGGGGGCTCAAGAGACCCAGTACTTC. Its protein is CASSVGVAGAQETQYF.

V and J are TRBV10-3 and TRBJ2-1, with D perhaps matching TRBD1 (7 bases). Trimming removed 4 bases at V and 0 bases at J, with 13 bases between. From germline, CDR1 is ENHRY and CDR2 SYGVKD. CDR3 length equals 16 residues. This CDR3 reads CAISGGGTVSYNEQFF. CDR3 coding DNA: TGTGCCATCAGTGGAGGGGGGACAGTCTCCTACAATGAGCAGTTCTTC.

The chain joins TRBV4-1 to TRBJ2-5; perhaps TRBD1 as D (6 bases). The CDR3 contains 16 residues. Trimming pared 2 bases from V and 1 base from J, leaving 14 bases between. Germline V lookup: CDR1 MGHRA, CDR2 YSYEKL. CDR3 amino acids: CASSQRGRGFQETQYF. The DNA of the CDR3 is TGCGCCAGCAGCCAAAGGGGCAGGGGTTTCCAAGAGACCCAGTACTTC.

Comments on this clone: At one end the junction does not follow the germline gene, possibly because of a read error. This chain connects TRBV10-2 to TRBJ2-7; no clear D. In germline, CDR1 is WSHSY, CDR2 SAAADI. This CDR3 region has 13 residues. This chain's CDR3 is CATSYRVVYEQYF. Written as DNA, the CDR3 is TGCGCCACCAGTTATAGAGTTGTCTACGAGCAGTACTTC.

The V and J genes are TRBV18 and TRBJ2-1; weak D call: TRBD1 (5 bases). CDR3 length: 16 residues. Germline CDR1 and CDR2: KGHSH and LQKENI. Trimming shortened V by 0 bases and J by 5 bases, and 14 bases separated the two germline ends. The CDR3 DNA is TGTGCCAGCTCACCACCGGGGCAGACACTAAACAATGAGCAGTTCTTC. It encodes CASSPPGQTLNNEQFF.

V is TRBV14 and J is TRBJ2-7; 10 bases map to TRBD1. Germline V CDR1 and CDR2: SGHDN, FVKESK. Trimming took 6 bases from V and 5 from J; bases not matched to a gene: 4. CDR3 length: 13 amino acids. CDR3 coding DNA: TGTGCCAGCAGTAGACAGGGGGCCCACGAGCAGTACTTC. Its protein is CASSRQGAHEQYF.

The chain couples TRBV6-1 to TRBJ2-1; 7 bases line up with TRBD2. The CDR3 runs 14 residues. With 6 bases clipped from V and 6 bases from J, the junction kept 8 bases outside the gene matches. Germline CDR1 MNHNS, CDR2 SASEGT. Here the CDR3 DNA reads TGTGCCAGCAGCTTAGCGGGTCCTCGCAATGAGCAGTTCTTC. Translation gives CASSLAGPRNEQFF.

CDR3 region: CASNTQGATYEQYF. The CDR3 nucleotides read TGTGCCAGCAACACACAGGGGGCAACCTACGAGCAGTACTTC. The V call is TRBV6-1, the J call TRBJ2-7, with 9 bases matching TRBD1. J gave up 2 bases and V 7 bases, and 6 bases lay outside the gene matches. The V gene's germline CDR1 is MNHNS and CDR2 SASEGT. The CDR3 runs to 14 residues.

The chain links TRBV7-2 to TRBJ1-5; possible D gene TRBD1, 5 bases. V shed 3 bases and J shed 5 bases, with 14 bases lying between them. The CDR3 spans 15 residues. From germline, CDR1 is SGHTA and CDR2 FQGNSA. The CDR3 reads CASSFMGPRDQPQHF. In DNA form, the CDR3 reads TGTGCCAGCAGCTTTATGGGGCCTAGGGATCAGCCCCAGCATTTT.

The CDR3 DNA reads TGTGCCAGCAGCTTACGACCGGGACTAGCGGGAGAGACCCAGTACTTC. It translates to CASSLRPGLAGETQYF. This sequence joins TRBV7-9 and TRBJ2-5; 12 bases line up with TRBD2. CDR3 length equals 16 residues. V lost 2 bases to trimming and J lost 4 bases; unmatched junction nucleotides: 5. Germline V gives CDR1 SEHNR, CDR2 FQNEAQ (reference sequence).

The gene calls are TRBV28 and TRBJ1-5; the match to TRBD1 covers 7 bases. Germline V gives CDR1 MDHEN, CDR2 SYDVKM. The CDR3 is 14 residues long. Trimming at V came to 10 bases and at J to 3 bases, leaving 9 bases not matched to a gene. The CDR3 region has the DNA TGTGCCACATCGACAGGGTGGAACAATCAGCCCCAGCATTTT. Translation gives CATSTGWNNQPQHF.

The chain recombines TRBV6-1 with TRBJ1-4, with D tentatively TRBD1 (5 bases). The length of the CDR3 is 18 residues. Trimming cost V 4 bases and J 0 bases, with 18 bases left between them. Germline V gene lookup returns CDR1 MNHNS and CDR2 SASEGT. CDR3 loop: CASSAGGAWPPTNEKLFF. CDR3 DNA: TGTGCCAGCAGTGCCGGGGGAGCCTGGCCGCCAACTAATGAAAAACTGTTTTTT.

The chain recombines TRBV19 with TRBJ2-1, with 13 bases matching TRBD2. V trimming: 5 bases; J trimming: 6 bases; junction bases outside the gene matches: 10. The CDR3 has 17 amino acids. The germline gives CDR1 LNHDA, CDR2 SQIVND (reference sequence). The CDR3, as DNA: TGTGCCAGTAGTCTACACTGGACTAGCGGGAGTAGCAATGAGCAGTTCTTC. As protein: CASSLHWTSGSSNEQFF. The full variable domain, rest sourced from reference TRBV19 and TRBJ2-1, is DGGITQSPKYLFRKEGQNVTLSCEQNLNHDAMYWYRQDPGQGLRLIYYSQIVNDFQKGDIAEGYSVSREKKESFPLTVTSAQKNPTAFYLCASSLHWTSGSSNEQFFGPGTRLTVL.

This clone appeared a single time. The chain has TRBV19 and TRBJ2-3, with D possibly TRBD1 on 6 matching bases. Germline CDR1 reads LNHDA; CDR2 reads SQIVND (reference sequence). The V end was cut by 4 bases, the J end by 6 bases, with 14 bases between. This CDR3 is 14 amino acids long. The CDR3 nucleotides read TGTGCCAGTAGTACCGGACATCAGGGGGATACGCAGTATTTT. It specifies CASSTGHQGDTQYF.

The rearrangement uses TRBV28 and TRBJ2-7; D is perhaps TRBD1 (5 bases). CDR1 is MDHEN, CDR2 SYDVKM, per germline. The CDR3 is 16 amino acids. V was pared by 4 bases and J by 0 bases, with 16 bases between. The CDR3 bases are TGTGCCAGCAGTTCATCCGACAGACGATTCTCCTACGAGCAGTACTTC. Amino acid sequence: CASSSSDRRFSYEQYF.

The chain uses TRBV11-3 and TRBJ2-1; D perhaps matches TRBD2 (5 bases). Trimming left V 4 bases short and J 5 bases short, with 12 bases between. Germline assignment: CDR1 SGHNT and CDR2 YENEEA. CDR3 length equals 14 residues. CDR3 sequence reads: CASSSPPGNNEQFF. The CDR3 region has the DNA TGTGCCAGCAGCTCCCCTCCGGGAAACAATGAGCAGTTCTTC.